The present T cell receptor beta chain was sequenced within a study of blood T cell repertoires in COVID-19 (dated by TCRdb to 2018 to 2021). A note on the overall study: Samples from collaborators originated in the United States, Italy and Spain and spanned both the acute and convalescent phases of COVID-19. Subjects who had been exposed to COVID-19, were actively infected with it, or had recovered from it provided the deeply sampled blood TCRbeta repertoires that made up the dataset. The samples were drawn from two sources: the first 160 participants of the ongoing ImmuneRACE study, and 1,200 or so subjects contributed by 6 global collaborators. HLA class I and class II types, where available, came from metadata supplied by the sample provider rather than from assay-based typing. Sample metadata almost always included a de-identified subject ID, COVID-19 status, age in years and sex. The repertoires were released in a freely available public database intended as a resource for research on the immune response to SARS-CoV-2. The material from the prospective study consisted of cDNA or gDNA derived from T cells, B-cell-depleted T cells, or PBMCs.

Summary of the overall study and its limitations: Clinical and demographic metadata were provided uncurated, with the amount varying by source and participant.

In the germline V gene, CDR1 corresponds to SGHTA and CDR2 to FQGNSA. Spanning cysteine to phenylalanine, the CDR3 consists of 13 amino acids. The entry retains the CDR3 DNA only, 39 bases that are in frame from base 1. The junction shows trimming of 3 bases on V and 2 bases on J, plus 8 bases between the germline ends. The immunoSEQ Assay, a bias-controlled multiplex PCR, was used to amplify TCRbeta CDR3 regions from genomic DNA. The authors' analysis ran thus. The number of nucleated cells in each sample was estimated by amplification of reference gene primers within the assay. Sequence reads were collapsed and filtered to measure the absolute abundance of every unique TCRbeta CDR3 rearrangement. For each sample, productive Simpson clonality was calculated as the square root of Simpson's diversity index over productive rearrangements. This is the immuneACCESS table as TCRdb keeps it, with only in-frame sequences that have V and J called. A part of the clones is gone; compared with another copy, unresolved V genes explain less than half, and the rest is unexplained. V, J and clone size derive from that table, while D and trimming were established from the DNA sequence. The sample includes 130,000 or so clones, with around four fifths observed a single time. The ten largest make up 20% to 25% of the sample.

This clone was observed a handful of times. Its specific antigen is unknown. No per-base quality is available; no much larger clone lies one base away. The collaborating institutions used their own protocols to collect whole blood in K2EDTA tubes. For TCRbeta analysis, collaborators shipped samples as frozen whole blood, isolated PBMCs, or DNA extracted from either of those sample types. Sequencing was performed on peripheral blood. The sequence joins TRBV7-2 to TRBJ2-7, and perhaps TRBD2 as D gene, on 6 matching bases. The sequence came from a human donor in a cohort sampled during active COVID-19. The CDR3 region has the sequence CASSFGGTYEQYF. The sequenced DNA is TGTGCCAGCAGCTTCGGGGGAACCTACGAGCAGTACTTC.